This TCR beta chain emerged from a study of blood T cell repertoires in COVID-19. The wider study: T cells, B-cell-depleted T cells, or PBMCs supplied cDNA or gDNA.

In the authors' methods: Estimates of nucleated cell counts were drawn from the amplification of reference gene primers. Assay used: immunoSEQ multiplex PCR; TCRdb lists only in-frame clones, some missing. The V and J calls and clone size are taken from that table; D and trimming were inferred from the DNA. The repertoire consists of about 150,000 clones, with approximately 80% occurring once and the leading ten covering approximately 5%. Germline values: CDR1 MDHEN, CDR2 SYDVKM. V gave up 4 bases and J gave up 6 bases; unmatched junction bases: 14. The CDR3 is 17 amino acids. This clone was counted between two and nine times.

The V and J genes are TRBV28 and TRBJ1-2, with 10 bases matching TRBD1. The receptor's source is a woman aged 45-60 years with acute or convalescent COVID-19. Material: peripheral blood. CDR3 in DNA: TGTGCCAGCAGTTCTTCCGGGACAGGGGAAATTGTTGATGGCTACACCTTC. It yields the protein CASSSSGTGEIVDGYTF.